The 4 T cell receptor beta chains below all came from one sample that was sequenced in a study of T cell clones after liver transplantation. Repertoires were generated with immunoSEQ multiplex PCR, while TCRdb's copy carries only in-frame clones and drops some. The repertoire holds tens of thousands of clones, with 71% as singletons. This sample comprised CD4+ T cells from blood, obtained before liver transplant. All receptors come from a human donor who received a liver transplant.

This clone was counted once. V usage is TRBV6-1 and J usage is TRBJ1-2; 8 nucleotides agree with TRBD1. V lost 7 bases, J lost 8 bases, and 15 bases stayed unmatched. The CDR3 is 15 amino acids. The germline V gene has CDR1 MNHNS and CDR2 SASEGT. This CDR3 reads CASKDVQGGFVGYTF. The CDR3 bases are TGTGCCAGCAAGGACGTACAGGGGGGGTTCGTGGGCTACACCTTC.

This clone was picked up one time. The V gene is TRBV14, the J gene TRBJ2-1; TRBD2 agrees at 11 bases. From germline, CDR1 is SGHDN and CDR2 FVKESK. CDR3 length equals 16 residues. With V trimmed by 3 bases and J by 8 bases, 9 bases remained unmatched. DNA of the CDR3: TGTGCCAGCAGCCATCTAGCGGGGGGACTTTCCCATGAGCAGTTCTTC. It is translated as CASSHLAGGLSHEQFF.

This chain connects TRBV9 to TRBJ2-6, with 7 bases aligning to TRBD1. CDR1 SGDLS and CDR2 YYNGEE come from the germline V gene. Trimming removed 2 bases from V and 2 bases from J; junction bases left unmatched: 10. This CDR3 spans 18 amino acids. The CDR3 spells CASSVDLRQGAGANVLTF. Here the CDR3 DNA reads TGTGCCAGCAGCGTTGACCTAAGACAGGGTGCTGGGGCCAACGTCCTGACTTTC.

Only one count was recorded for this clone. This chain joins TRBV28 and TRBJ1-1, with a weak D call TRBD1 (5 bases). V lost 3 bases and J lost 2, with 10 bases in between. The CDR3 has 14 residues. Germline V gives CDR1 MDHEN, CDR2 SYDVKM. The CDR3 loop is CASSLGGVNTEAFF. The DNA of the CDR3 is TGTGCCAGCAGTTTGGGAGGGGTAAACACTGAAGCTTTCTTT.